This TCR beta chain was captured by sequencing in a study of immune heterogeneity within non-small cell lung tumors. TCR beta CDR3 regions came from multiplex PCR with 32 forward V and 13 reverse J primers. TCRdb re-called the multiplex PCR reads through MiXCR, storing one row per CDR3 protein. Altogether over 1,500 distinct CDR3 sequences are present, less than 60% being singletons, with the ten largest covering 15%. The template for each sample was 550 to 700 ng of genomic DNA, which had been extracted from bulk tumor tissue. Several biopsies per primary tumor were taken during surgery, spaced as far apart as possible. Enrolled patients presented with newly diagnosed, previously untreated non-small cell lung cancer and underwent curative surgery. All donors had received a new diagnosis of non-small cell lung cancer and were undergoing surgery with curative intent. The TCR comes from a man in his sixties with non-small cell lung cancer. The material sequenced was lung tumor tissue.

The CDR3 reads CASSRGLAGDDYNEQFF. The CDR3 nucleotides read TGTGCCAGCAGTAGAGGACTAGCGGGAGACGATTACAATGAGCAGTTCTTC. The gene calls are TRBV6-2 or TRBV6-3 and TRBJ2-1; 13 positions agree with TRBD2. The CDR3 has 17 amino acids. V lost 5 bases to trimming and J lost 4 bases; unmatched junction nucleotides: 8. CDR1 is MNHEY, CDR2 SVGEGT, per germline.